The rows below give T cell receptor beta chains drawn from one sample of a study of identifying expanded T cells in peripheral blood. Repertoires were generated with immunoSEQ multiplex PCR, while TCRdb's copy carries only in-frame clones and drops some. The sample consists of around 82,000 clones, roughly 89% of them appearing once. Sample: blood. These receptors originate from a person aged 18 to 70 in good health. Each CDR3 is given with its conserved first and last residue. The D gene is left open where the match is weak. Clone size is stated in some rows and not others, as once, few, many or a class when expanded.

abundance,j_gene,d_gene,v_gene,CDR3aa,CDR3nt
.,TRBJ1-5,.,TRBV10-3,CAISEGDSNQPQHF,TGTGCCATCAGTGAGGGGGATAGCAATCAGCCCCAGCATTTT
.,TRBJ1-2,.,TRBV19,CASSTRGGGNYGYTF,TGTGCCAGTAGTACCCGTGGGGGAGGGAACTATGGCTACACCTTC
.,TRBJ2-1,.,TRBV7-6,CASSLTVEQFF,TGTGCCAGCAGCTTAACAGTAGAGCAGTTCTTC
.,TRBJ2-7,.,TRBV11-3,CASSLYSGEGYEQYF,TGTGCCAGCAGCTTATATTCAGGGGAAGGCTACGAGCAGTACTTC
.,TRBJ1-5,TRBD1,TRBV2,CASSPNQGVQIAQHF,TGTGCCAGCAGTCCGAATCAGGGGGTTCAAATAGCCCAGCATTTT
.,TRBJ1-2,.,TRBV6-5,CASGIGGGYTF,TGTGCCAGCGGCATAGGGGGGGGCTACACCTTC
.,TRBJ1-1,.,TRBV28,CASSPAGPPMNTEAFF,TGTGCCAGCAGTCCCGCGGGTCCCCCTATGAACACTGAAGCTTTCTTT
few,TRBJ1-5,TRBD1,TRBV10-3,CAISGDRAEAQHF,TGTGCCATCAGTGGGGACAGGGCCGAGGCCCAGCATTTT
.,TRBJ1-2,TRBD1,TRBV19,CASSILPGQDYGYTF,TGTGCCAGTAGTATCTTACCGGGACAGGATTATGGCTACACCTTC
.,TRBJ2-2,TRBD1,TRBV10-3,CAINRQGASGELFF,TGTGCCATCAACCGGCAGGGGGCAAGCGGGGAGCTGTTTTTT
.,TRBJ1-2,TRBD1,TRBV6-1,CASSRGTEYGYTF,TGTGCCAGCAGCCGTGGGACAGAATATGGCTACACCTTC
.,TRBJ2-1,.,TRBV9,CASSVASLMNEQFF,TGTGCCAGCAGCGTAGCTTCTTTGATGAATGAGCAGTTCTTC
once,TRBJ2-7,TRBD2,TRBV7-9,CASSLGPAGDYEQYF,TGTGCCAGCAGCTTAGGCCCAGCGGGGGACTACGAGCAGTACTTC
.,TRBJ2-7,.,TRBV28,CASNPGPGTYYEQYF,TGTGCCAGCAACCCAGGGCCGGGGACGTACTACGAGCAGTACTTC
.,TRBJ1-1,.,TRBV27,CASSLSRGIKTEAFF,TGTGCCAGCAGTTTATCGAGGGGAATTAAGACTGAAGCTTTCTTT
.,TRBJ2-7,.,TRBV28,CAVLKGYEQYF,TGTGCCGTCCTTAAGGGTTACGAGCAGTACTTC
.,TRBJ1-1,TRBD1,TRBV11-1,CASSQGVNTEAFF,TGTGCCAGCAGCCAGGGGGTGAACACTGAAGCTTTCTTT
.,TRBJ2-3,TRBD2,TRBV7-2,CASSRRVAGSADTQYF,TGTGCCAGCAGCCGCCGGGTAGCGGGAAGTGCAGATACGCAGTATTTT
.,TRBJ1-2,.,TRBV7-6,CASSLGGGAMDGYTF,TGTGCCAGCAGCTTAGGCGGAGGGGCGATGGATGGCTACACCTTC
.,TRBJ2-3,.,TRBV7-2,CASSLGAYLTDTQYF,TGTGCCAGCAGCTTAGGGGCCTATCTTACAGATACGCAGTATTTT
.,TRBJ2-5,TRBD2,TRBV4-3,CASSPGRREGLGETQYF,TGCGCCAGCTCCCCCGGGCGGCGGGAGGGCCTCGGGGAGACCCAGTACTTC
.,TRBJ1-1,.,TRBV7-2,CASSTNRDTEAFF,TGTGCCAGCAGCACCAACAGGGACACTGAAGCTTTCTTT
.,TRBJ1-2,TRBD1,TRBV7-6,CASSRSRDSPFNF,TGTGCCAGCAGCCGATCGCGGGACAGCCCTTTTAACTTC
.,TRBJ1-5,.,TRBV15,CATSRDYGNPDQPQHF,TGTGCCACCAGCAGAGATTACGGGAACCCCGATCAGCCCCAGCATTTT
.,TRBJ2-1,.,TRBV19,CASSKEQGSSYNEQFF,TGTGCCAGTAGTAAGGAACAGGGAAGCTCCTACAATGAGCAGTTCTTC
.,TRBJ1-4,TRBD1,TRBV28,CASSFDRGLANEKLFF,TGTGCCAGCAGTTTTGACAGGGGTCTTGCTAATGAAAAACTGTTTTTT
.,TRBJ2-3,TRBD2,TRBV9,CASVPRTSGSSDTQYF,TGTGCCAGCGTACCCCGGACTAGCGGTTCGTCAGATACGCAGTATTTT
.,TRBJ2-1,TRBD2,TRBV27,CASSFGPSGRNEQFF,TGTGCCAGCAGTTTCGGTCCTAGCGGGAGAAATGAGCAGTTCTTC
.,TRBJ1-4,.,TRBV28,CASSTFAKQGPSNEKLFF,TGTGCCAGCTCAACATTCGCCAAACAGGGACCGTCTAATGAAAAACTGTTTTTT
.,TRBJ1-2,.,TRBV28,CASRSEEGGGYGYTF,TGTGCCAGCAGGTCTGAAGAGGGAGGGGGTTATGGCTACACCTTC
.,TRBJ2-3,.,TRBV5-1,CASSLGRGLSTDTQYF,TGCGCCAGCAGCTTGGGACGGGGGTTAAGCACAGATACGCAGTATTTT
.,TRBJ2-3,.,TRBV19,CASSSGGSTDTQYF,TGTGCCAGTAGTAGTGGCGGAAGCACAGATACGCAGTATTTT
few,TRBJ2-7,.,TRBV6-6,CASRVGTPSYEQYF,TGTGCCAGCAGGGTCGGGACGCCCTCCTACGAGCAGTACTTC
.,TRBJ2-5,TRBD2,TRBV5-1,CASRTGLGSETQYF,TGCGCCAGCAGAACGGGACTAGGGTCAGAGACCCAGTACTTC
.,TRBJ2-2,.,TRBV5-1,CASSLGNTGELFF,TGCGCCAGCAGCTTGGGTAACACCGGGGAGCTGTTTTTT
.,TRBJ1-2,TRBD1,TRBV5-4,CASSQGAANYGYTF,TGTGCCAGCAGCCAGGGGGCTGCTAACTATGGCTACACCTTC
.,TRBJ1-1,.,TRBV5-1,CASSGTLQNTEAFF,TGCGCCAGCAGCGGGACGTTACAGAACACTGAAGCTTTCTTT
.,TRBJ1-1,.,TRBV11-1,CASTPGGTSSAAEVFF,TGTGCCAGCACCCCAGGTGGAACAAGTTCAGCCGCAGAGGTTTTCTTT
.,TRBJ1-1,TRBD1,TRBV28,CASILSTGAIEAFF,TGTGCCAGCATTCTTTCCACAGGGGCCATAGAAGCTTTCTTT
.,TRBJ2-5,.,TRBV4-2,CASSQDRVETQYF,TGTGCCAGCAGCCAAGACAGGGTGGAGACCCAGTACTTC
.,TRBJ1-1,.,TRBV2,CASSSPTGPNTEAFF,TGTGCCAGCAGTTCGCCCACAGGGCCGAACACTGAAGCTTTCTTT
.,TRBJ2-5,.,TRBV19,CASSIGEVQYF,TGTGCCAGTAGTATTGGGGAGGTCCAGTACTTC
.,TRBJ1-2,.,TRBV28,CASSFTGFLLGVNGYTF,TGTGCCAGCAGTTTCACAGGCTTCCTACTCGGTGTTAATGGCTACACCTTC
.,TRBJ1-1,.,TRBV19,CASSTTFSEAFF,TGTGCCAGTAGTACTACCTTCAGTGAAGCTTTCTTT
.,TRBJ2-7,.,TRBV7-2,CASSLVGPGTRDEQYF,TGTGCCAGCAGCTTAGTAGGCCCCGGGACCCGGGACGAGCAGTACTTC
few,TRBJ2-3,.,TRBV7-9,CASSPGTLDSSDTQYF,TGTGCCAGCAGCCCCGGGACCCTTGACAGCTCAGATACGCAGTATTTT
.,TRBJ2-7,.,TRBV28,CASSFGDYEQYF,TGTGCCAGCAGTTTTGGGGATTACGAGCAGTACTTC
.,TRBJ2-7,TRBD2,TRBV5-4,CASSLALAGSSYEQYF,TGTGCCAGCAGCTTGGCCCTAGCGGGGAGCTCCTACGAGCAGTACTTC
.,TRBJ2-2,.,TRBV18,CASSPPGQNTGELFF,TGTGCCAGCTCGCCTCCGGGACAGAACACCGGGGAGCTGTTTTTT
once,TRBJ2-7,TRBD1,TRBV2,CASARQGDPYEQYF,TGTGCCAGCGCGAGACAGGGGGACCCCTACGAGCAGTACTTC
.,TRBJ1-2,.,TRBV2,CASRGGGGTGGYTF,TGTGCCAGCAGGGGAGGGGGAGGGACTGGAGGCTACACCTTC
.,TRBJ2-4,.,TRBV21-1,CASSKGARIAKNIQYF,TGTGCCAGCAGCAAAGGGGCCAGGATAGCCAAAAACATTCAGTACTTC
.,TRBJ1-2,.,TRBV28,CASTPSDTHFYGYTF,TGTGCCAGCACCCCCTCGGACACGCACTTCTATGGCTACACCTTC
.,TRBJ2-3,.,TRBV2,CASSGRRSDTQYF,TGTGCCAGCAGTGGGCGGCGTTCAGATACGCAGTATTTT
.,TRBJ2-2,TRBD2,TRBV6-4,CASSGTRGGELFF,TGTGCCAGCAGCGGGACTAGAGGAGGGGAGCTGTTTTTT
once,TRBJ1-2,.,TRBV2,CASSEVDAGGDYGYTF,TGTGCCAGCAGTGAAGTAGACGCCGGAGGTGACTATGGCTACACCTTC
.,TRBJ2-5,TRBD1,TRBV29-1,CSVYRGAQETQYF,TGCAGCGTCTACAGGGGCGCACAAGAGACCCAGTACTTC